The clone carrying this T cell receptor beta chain was seen at least ten times. Germline V CDR1 and CDR2: SGHRS, YFSETQ. This CDR3 contains 15 residues. V lost 4 bases, J lost 8 bases, and 9 bases stayed unmatched. The sample comes from a study of T cells in Graves' hyperthyroidism and ophthalmopathy. Regions amplified from RNA transcripts were the TCR beta CDR3 regions. RT-PCR in the first round (using the HTBI primer set) targeted the TCR CDR3. In TCRdb, the multiplex PCR reads were re-called with MiXCR into one record per CDR3 protein. This table has around 290,000 distinct CDR3 sequences, over 15% appearing once.

This chain uses TRBV5-1 with TRBJ2-1; 10 positions agree with TRBD1. The clonotype comes from an older woman with Graves' ophthalmopathy. Sequencing was done on a sample of blood. CDR3 bases: TGCGCCAGCAGCCCAGGGACAGGGGTAGGCGATGAGCAGTTCTTC. Residues: CASSPGTGVGDEQFF.